This entry concerns a single T cell receptor (beta chain). What it recognizes is unknown. Produced via immunoSEQ multiplex PCR; TCRdb's table is partial and in-frame only. The sample has some 29,000 clones; about 87% are singletons. This sample is part of a study of T cells in narcolepsy. Across the study: Donors had narcolepsy type 1 or type 2, or were healthy controls. Points from the study as a whole: HCRT-specific and TRIB2-specific autoreactive clonotypes appeared among same-patient CSF and blood CD4+ clonotypes. Healthy controls reportedly lacked the autoreactive clonotypes serially found in patients' blood.

The CDR3 is made up of 16 amino acids. The V gene lost 0 bases and the J gene lost 4 bases, with 16 bases spanning the gap. Germline-derived CDR1 and CDR2 are SGHRS and YFSETQ. This receptor was identified in a human donor in good health. The sequencing sample was made of memory (CD45RA-) CD4+ T cells from blood. This sequence joins TRBV5-1 and TRBJ2-5, with D possibly being TRBD1 or TRBD2 (6 bases each). The CDR3 is CASSLALVGGRETQYF. The CDR3 DNA reads TGCGCCAGCAGCTTGGCTCTAGTCGGGGGCCGAGAGACCCAGTACTTC.